The clone carrying this T cell receptor (beta chain) appeared once. TCRdb keeps only in-frame clones here, not all; method: immunoSEQ multiplex PCR. The table has hundreds of thousands of clones, roughly nine tenths seen once. This sample is drawn from a study of cytomegalovirus exposure and HLA in healthy donors. The receptor was derived from a man between 18 and 35 years old in good health and CMV-seropositive. The sample comprised PBMCs.

DNA for the CDR3: TGTGCCAGCATGGGTGGCAGGACAAACACCGGGGAGCTGTTTTTT. Amino acids: CASMGGRTNTGELFF. This sequence joins TRBV27 and TRBJ2-2; possibly TRBD1 for D (5 bases). In germline, CDR1 is MNHEY, CDR2 SMNVEV (reference sequence). Trimming left V 7 bases short and J 2 bases short, with 14 bases between. CDR3 length: 15 residues.